This entry is about one T cell receptor beta chain. Its matching antigen is unknown. This sample is part of a study of spatial heterogeneity in lung cancer. Study background: Raw sequencing reads included, on average, more than eight appearances of each unique TCR and UMI combination. General study findings and limits: Ubiquitous expanded tumor TCRs showed up in blood more at resection than follow-up.

The V end lost 7 bases, the J end lost 2 bases, and 6 bases lay between the germline ends. Germline CDR1 is SQVTM and CDR2 is ANQGSEA. CDR3 size: 10 residues. Every TCR cDNA molecule bore a unique molecular identifier. Each CDR3 protein is one row after TCRdb ran MiXCR on the 5' RACE reads. The sample has about 14,000 distinct CDR3 sequences, 10% seen once. Time point meaning: sample taken at primary tumor resection. Unsorted samples of tumor, nontumor lung or frozen PBMC had their whole RNA sequenced. Patients with untreated early-stage non-small cell lung cancer, numbering 72, were the donors. The chain couples TRBV29-1 to TRBJ2-7, with no clear D. The sequenced sample was PBMCs, obtained at surgery. This TCR was recovered from a male donor with early-stage non-small cell lung cancer. CDR3 nucleotides: TGCAGCGCCGGAACCTACGAGCAGTACTTC. Residues: CSAGTYEQYF.